This T cell receptor (beta chain) was recovered during a study of long-term antiretroviral therapy in people with HIV. Whole-study findings and limits: Spans of CDR3 length were tighter for HIV repertoires than for controls. ART-treated samples gained diversity yet remained below transplant donor controls.

The CDR3 is 14 residues long. Concerning this clone itself: Its matching antigen is unknown.

The authors ran the immunoSEQ assay, v3.0, at survey level. The method was immunoSEQ multiplex PCR; TCRdb's version includes in-frame clones alone and lacks a portion of them. Among over 30,000 clones, approximately 87% were seen once, and the ten largest hold roughly 4%. V gene TRBV1 combines with J gene TRBJ2-1; the table names TRBD2, a call not compared with the DNA. TRBV1 is noted as a pseudogene. The specimen comprised unsorted PBMCs, sampled 1.2 years after starting antiretroviral therapy. This TCR derives from a woman aged 50 to 65 with HIV. The CDR3: CTSSHWLGGNEQFF. The DNA of the CDR3 is TGCACCAGCAGCCATTGGTTGGGGGGCAATGAGCAGTTCTTC.